Included here is one TCR beta chain sequence, with context. Which antigen it targets is not known. Base-call qualities are not available, and no considerably larger clone is one nucleotide away. This entry belongs to a study of neurological immune-mediated disorders (dated by TCRdb to between 2017 and 2020). In the study overall: Using UMI-based sequencing, the study compared peripheral blood TCR-beta repertoires from patients with HTLV-I-associated myelopathy (HAM/TSP), patients with multiple sclerosis, and healthy controls. The 106 TCR-beta libraries covered PBMC samples along with longitudinal samples, technical triplicates, and paired sorted CD4+ and CD8+ T-cell subsets. The cohort was made up of 68 subjects, consisting of 14 HAM/TSP patients, approximately 35 multiple sclerosis patients and some 20 healthy controls.

The healthy controls were volunteers from a blood bank in Maryland, USA. For the unsorted PBMC libraries, 2 million PBMCs were stored in RNAlater at -80 degrees C until RNA extraction and were used to generate the libraries. Peripheral blood underwent Ficoll-Hypaque density gradient centrifugation to isolate PBMCs, which were then cryopreserved in liquid nitrogen. Study-level results and caveats: TCR clonal expansion was greatest in HAM/TSP patients and smallest in MS patients, who ranked below even healthy controls. Expanded clones from different subjects shared no identical CDR3 amino acid sequences, which suggests that TCR-beta repertoires were private in all groups.

cDNA was synthesized by template-switch 5'RACE using a primer carrying a 10-nucleotide random unique molecular identifier by which each TCR transcript was tagged. Each sequencing run produced over 160 million TCR-beta sequences covering 15-18 subjects. The RNeasy kit was used to extract total RNA. The KAPA Real-time Library Amplification kit was used to amplify TCR-beta VDJ regions with primers targeting the TCR constant region and the 5'RACE anchor. A first PCR added sample indexes and Illumina adaptors, after which a second PCR increased the library yield. The roughly 650 bp TCR product was size-selected on a 2% E-gel SizeSelection system after Ampure bead purification. Library quality was checked on a Bioanalyzer, concentration was measured with Qubit, and libraries were quantified with the Kapa Library Quantification kit before pooling. An Illumina HiSeq 2500 was used to sequence the libraries paired-end at 2 x 150 bp. To increase sequence diversity, 25-30% phiX was spiked into each library pool. The study's processing was this. The UMI-based MiGEC pipeline processed quality-filtered reads and removed over 80% of raw TCR sequences during error correction. VDJ genes were aligned to IMGT germline references, and clonotypes were defined by unique CDR3 amino acid sequence plus V-J genes. Clonal expansion, Shannon diversity, and CDR3 relatedness (CalcPairwiseDistances, ClusterSamples) were evaluated with VDJtools, and phylogenetic trees were built with CLCbio workbench. A clone was classed as expanded if it had 8 or more unique UMIs, a cutoff based on coefficient-of-variation modelling across technical triplicates. TCRdb trimmed the raw reads at Q25, called clones with MiXCR and kept productive beta chains. Identical CDR3 protein sequences are pooled into one entry, listed with their most common genes and DNA. For this entry, the V and J calls and clone size follow TCRdb and not the study's own pipeline. The sample table shows nearly 45,000 distinct CDR3 sequences, and 12% are seen once. Of the sample, roughly 1.2% is held by the ten largest clones.

From V the trimming removes 2 bases and from J it removes 5 bases, while the gene matches leave 16 bases of the junction unaccounted for. The germline V gene (reference sequence) yields DFQATT for CDR1 and SNEGSKA for CDR2. Measured from the cysteine to the phenylalanine, the CDR3 is 17 residues long. Of all the DNA, just the CDR3 is kept, 51 bases in frame from base 1. Recombination connected TRBV20-1 to TRBJ2-7; a stretch of 9 junction bases matches TRBD1. Input material: PBMCs. The sequence came from a female donor in good health. The DNA sequence follows: TGCAGTGCTAGAATTCTAGGGACAGGGAGATCTCCCGACGAGCAGTACTTC. This codes for CSARILGTGRSPDEQYF.